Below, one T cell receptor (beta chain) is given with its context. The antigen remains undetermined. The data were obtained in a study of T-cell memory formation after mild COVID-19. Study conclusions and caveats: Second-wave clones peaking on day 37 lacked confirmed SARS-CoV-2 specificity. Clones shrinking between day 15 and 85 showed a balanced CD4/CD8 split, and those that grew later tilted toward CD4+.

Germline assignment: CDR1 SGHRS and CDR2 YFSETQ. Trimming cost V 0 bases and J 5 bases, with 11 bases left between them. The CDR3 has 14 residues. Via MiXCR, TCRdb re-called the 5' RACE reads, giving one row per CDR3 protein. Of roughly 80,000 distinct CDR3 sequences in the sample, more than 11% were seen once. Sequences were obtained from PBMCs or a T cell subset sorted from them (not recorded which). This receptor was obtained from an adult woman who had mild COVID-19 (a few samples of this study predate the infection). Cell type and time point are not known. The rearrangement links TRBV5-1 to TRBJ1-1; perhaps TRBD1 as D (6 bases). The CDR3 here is CASSLENRETEAFF. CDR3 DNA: TGCGCCAGCAGCTTGGAGAACAGGGAAACTGAAGCTTTCTTT.